This T cell receptor (beta chain) comes out of a study of breast tumors, draining lymph nodes, adjacent tissues. Study conclusions and caveats: Luminal-like breast cancer showed significantly higher tumor–nontumor repertoire similarity than basal-like.

Comments on this clonotype: Its antigen is not known. This CDR3 is missing its conserved last phenylalanine or tryptophan, likely due to a read error. Because the CDR3's place on the DNA is in doubt, the DNA is left out and the CDR3 is given as listed by TCRdb.

The CDR3 is 15 residues long, ends included. Germline loops: CDR1 MGHRA, CDR2 YSYEKL. One entry per CDR3 protein, called by TCRdb with MiXCR from the multiplex PCR reads. The sample lists some 150,000 distinct CDR3 sequences, approximately 20% occurring once. Axillary draining lymph nodes of breast cancer patients supplied the node samples. The receptor comes from a female donor with breast cancer. Some clones in this sample may be carry-over from other donors' samples. The V and J genes are TRBV4-1 and TRBJ2-1; the table gives TRBD2 as D, unverified against the DNA. The sample consisted of axillary lymph node tissue. CDR3 protein: CASRYGLAGVDEQLL.